The 16 T cell receptor beta chains given below trace back to one sample, sequenced in a study of identical twins (dated by TCRdb to the mid-2010s). Receptor libraries were prepared by 5' RACE. Sequencing instrument: Illumina HiSeq 2000. TCRdb itself trimmed the public reads at Q25 with fastp, ran MiXCR and retained productive beta chains. Duplicate CDR3 protein sequences are folded into a single record with the most common DNA and genes. This sample comprises just over 450,000 distinct CDR3 sequences, approximately 14% of them detected only once. 0.5% to 0.65% of the sample lies in the top ten. These data were also filed under a second study, of yellow fever vaccine responses in identical twins.

Sequencing was carried out using CD4+ T cells sorted from blood. The receptors derive from a woman in her late teens or twenties in good health.

The sample holds a few counts of this clonotype. This sequence joins TRBV12-3 or TRBV12-4 and TRBJ1-2, with D perhaps TRBD1 (6 bases). Trimming removed 6 bases at V and 5 bases at J, with 10 bases between. The CDR3 is made up of 12 amino acids. In DNA, the CDR3 is TGTGCCAGCAGCACCACAGGGTATGGCTACACCTTC. The encoded protein is CASSTTGYGYTF.

There are a few counts of this clonotype. V and J are TRBV29-1 and TRBJ1-2, with 8 bases matching TRBD1. The CDR3 is made up of 14 amino acids. Looked up from germline, CDR1 is SQVTM and CDR2 is ANQGSEA. V lost 2 bases to trimming and J lost 2 bases; unmatched junction nucleotides: 4. CDR3 nucleotides: TGCAGCGTTGAAAGACAGGGGCCGAACTATGGCTACACCTTC. Its translation: CSVERQGPNYGYTF.

This clonotype was found a few times. The gene calls are TRBV7-9 and TRBJ2-7; D gene ambiguous. The V gene lost 5 bases and the J gene lost 4 bases, with 9 bases spanning the gap. The CDR3 consists of 12 residues. The germline CDR1 and CDR2 sequences are SEHNR and FQNEAQ (reference sequence). In DNA, the CDR3 is TGTGCCAGCAGCACCTACACTTACGAGCAGTACTTC. Its protein is CASSTYTYEQYF.

This chain connects TRBV9 to TRBJ2-3; D unclear. The CDR3 spans 11 residues. Germline assignment: CDR1 SGDLS and CDR2 YYNGEE. V was clipped by 3 bases and J by 6 bases, with 5 bases between them. The DNA for the CDR3 is TGTGCCAGCAGCGATGGGGATACGCAGTATTTT. Translated, it gives CASSDGDTQYF.

This chain links TRBV6-5 with TRBJ2-7, with D unclear. CDR3 size: 15 residues. The V end was cut by 2 bases, the J end by 3 bases, with 14 bases between. Germline assignment: CDR1 MNHEY and CDR2 SVGAGI. CDR3 coding DNA: TGTGCCAGCAGTTACAAGGGCCAAGGTCTCTACGAGCAGTACTTC. Its translation is CASSYKGQGLYEQYF.

This clonotype was picked up a small number of times. The chain links TRBV9 to TRBJ2-1, with 9 nucleotides matching TRBD1. With 10 bases clipped from V and 2 bases from J, the junction kept 4 bases outside the gene matches. Germline V gives CDR1 SGDLS, CDR2 YYNGEE. The CDR3 has 13 residues. CDR3 sequence reads: CAAGTGPYNEQFF. DNA for the CDR3: TGTGCCGCCGGGACAGGGCCCTACAATGAGCAGTTCTTC.

The chain combines TRBV5-1 with TRBJ2-1; TRBD2 matches 10 bases. Germline CDR1 reads SGHRS; CDR2 reads YFSETQ. The trim removed 4 bases at V and 10 bases at J, leaving 11 bases unmatched. The CDR3 is 15 residues long. The CDR3 nucleotides read TGCGCCAGCAGCGCCAGAGAGCGGGGGGGCCGCGAGCAGTTCTTC. Translated, it gives CASSARERGGREQFF.

This clonotype was counted a few times. The chain carries TRBV7-2 and TRBJ2-4, with a possible D match to TRBD2 (5 bases). The V gene lost 2 bases and the J gene lost 1 base, with 12 bases spanning the gap. The CDR3 sequence is 16 residues long. Germline CDR1 is SGHTA and CDR2 is FQGNSA. The CDR3 sequence is CASSLTGIGAKNIQYF. The CDR3 nucleotides are TGTGCCAGCAGCTTAACCGGGATAGGGGCCAAAAACATTCAGTACTTC. The variable domain in full, completed from reference TRBV7-2 and TRBJ2-4, reads GAGVSQSPSNKVTEKGKDVELRCDPISGHTALYWYRQSLGQGLEFLIYFQGNSAPDKSGLPSDRFSAERTGGSVSTLTIQRTQQEDSAVYLCASSLTGIGAKNIQYFGAGTRLSVL.

The genes are TRBV12-3 or TRBV12-4 and TRBJ2-7; possible D gene TRBD2, 6 bases. The CDR3 totals 16 residues. V was trimmed by 2 bases and J by 1 base, leaving 15 bases between them. The CDR3 DNA reads TGTGCCAGCAGTTTAATGGGCATGGGGAGGTCCTACGAGCAGTACTTC. Translating gives CASSLMGMGRSYEQYF.

This clonotype has only a few counts. The rearrangement joins TRBV10-3 to TRBJ2-7, with TRBD2 matching 16 bases. V lost 2 bases to trimming and J lost 2 bases; unmatched junction nucleotides: 0. The CDR3 contains 16 residues. In germline, CDR1 is ENHRY, CDR2 SYGVKD. This CDR3 is CAISEGTSGGAYEQYF. CDR3 bases: TGTGCCATCAGTGAGGGGACTAGCGGGGGGGCCTACGAGCAGTACTTC.

This chain connects TRBV5-1 to TRBJ2-7; 10 bases map to TRBD2. Losses at the gene ends were 4 bases for V and 3 bases for J; bases not matched to a gene: 4. Germline V gene lookup returns CDR1 SGHRS and CDR2 YFSETQ. This CDR3 is 14 amino acids long. CDR3 region: CASSIGTSDYEQYF. CDR3 in DNA: TGCGCCAGCAGCATAGGGACTAGCGACTACGAGCAGTACTTC. Together with reference TRBV5-1 and TRBJ2-7, the CDR3 gives the full variable domain: KAGVTQTPRYLIKTRGQQVTLSCSPISGHRSVSWYQQTPGQGLQFLFEYFSETQRNKGNFPGRFSGRQFSNSRSEMNVSTLELGDSALYLCASSIGTSDYEQYFGPGTRLTVT.

This clonotype was seen a handful of times. The chain recombines TRBV18 with TRBJ2-3, with 7 nucleotides matching TRBD1. The germline V gene encodes CDR1 KGHSH and CDR2 LQKENI. V shed 8 bases, J shed 2 bases, and the junction held 4 bases outside the gene matches. This CDR3 is 13 amino acids long. The DNA of the CDR3 is TGTGCCAGCACAACAGGGGACACAGATACGCAGTATTTT. Amino acids: CASTTGDTDTQYF.

This clonotype has a count of ten or more. The V call is TRBV20-1, the J call TRBJ2-3; 14 nucleotides match TRBD2. Trimming at V came to 5 bases and at J to 4 bases, leaving 2 bases not matched to a gene. Germline lookup yields CDR1 DFQATT and CDR2 SNEGSKA (reference sequence). This CDR3 contains 14 residues. DNA of the CDR3: TGCAGTGCTGGGACTAGCGGGAGATCAGATACGCAGTATTTT. Protein: CSAGTSGRSDTQYF.

The table lists this clonotype with a few counts. The V gene is TRBV3-1, the J gene TRBJ2-7; D unresolved. Germline V gene lookup returns CDR1 LGHDT and CDR2 YNNKEL (reference sequence). Deletions cut 5 bases from V and 6 bases from J, with 14 bases between. This CDR3 contains 13 residues. The CDR3 loop is CASSYDTLVEQYF. The CDR3 nucleotides read TGTGCCAGCAGCTACGACACCCTAGTCGAGCAGTACTTC.

This clonotype was observed at least ten times. The chain combines TRBV4-1 with TRBJ2-3; perhaps TRBD1 as D (6 bases). Between the trimmed V and J ends, which lost 2 bases and 3 bases, there was a span of 9 bases. CDR3 length: 14 residues. Germline assignment: CDR1 MGHRA and CDR2 YSYEKL. The CDR3 loop reads CASSQIGTTDTQYF. In DNA form, the CDR3 reads TGCGCCAGCAGCCAAATCGGGACAACAGATACGCAGTATTTT.

There are many counts of this clonotype. The chain uses TRBV12-3 or TRBV12-4 and TRBJ1-6, with D tentatively TRBD1 (6 bases). The V end lost 10 bases, the J end lost 6 bases, and 13 bases lay between the germline ends. The CDR3 is made up of 13 amino acids. The CDR3 DNA follows: TGTGCCACTAGGGGGACCAGTAATTCACCCCTCCACTTT. As protein: CATRGTSNSPLHF.